One and the same sample provided the 18 T cell receptor beta chains below, sequenced in a study of PD-1 blockade in classical Hodgkin lymphoma. All patients experienced relapse after autologous stem cell transplantation, and brentuximab vedotin exposure was variable. Using immunoSEQ multiplex PCR, the repertoire was profiled, and TCRdb retains in-frame clones only, with some absent. Here the sample spans 10,000 to 14,000 clones, roughly four fifths being singletons. The sequencing used peripheral blood mononuclear cells (PBMCs), collected before the second cycle of nivolumab. The receptors here all came from a human donor with classical Hodgkin lymphoma.

The chain employs TRBV28 and TRBJ2-1, with TRBD1 matching 11 bases. Germline-derived CDR1 and CDR2 are MDHEN and SYDVKM. The junction had 1 base not matched to a gene; V was cut back by 2 bases and J by 1 base. The CDR3 loop spans 16 amino acids. The CDR3 region has the DNA TGTGCCAGCAGTTTAGGGACAGGGGGTTCCTACAATGAGCAGTTCTTC. Its protein product is CASSLGTGGSYNEQFF.

The chain joins TRBV18 to TRBJ1-5; unclear D gene. V shed 3 bases and J shed 0 bases, with 6 bases lying between them. The CDR3 consists of 14 residues. Per germline, CDR1 KGHSH and CDR2 LQKENI. The CDR3 spells CASSPRISNQPQHF. CDR3 bases: TGTGCCAGCTCACCGCGGATTAGCAATCAGCCCCAGCATTTT.

This clone was seen more than once but under ten times. The chain joins TRBV16 to TRBJ2-7; 8 bases map to TRBD2. The CDR3 consists of 18 residues. Germline-derived CDR1 and CDR2 are KGHSY and FQNENV. After removal of 2 bases from V and 3 bases from J, the junction contained 15 bases not matched to a gene. In DNA form, the CDR3 reads TGTGCCAGCAGCCAAACCGGGGGGGGACGGACTATTTTCTACGAGCAGTACTTC. Protein: CASSQTGGGRTIFYEQYF.

The genes are TRBV28 and TRBJ1-5, with D possibly being TRBD1 (6 bases). Germline values: CDR1 MDHEN, CDR2 SYDVKM. CDR3 size: 14 residues. Trimming removed 5 bases from V and 6 bases from J, with 14 bases in between. CDR3 DNA: TGTGCCAGCAGTCCCAACAGGGCGGGTCAGCCCCAGCATTTT. This translates into CASSPNRAGQPQHF.

The rearrangement uses TRBV7-8 and TRBJ2-5; D ambiguous. V was trimmed by 2 bases and J by 1 base, leaving 5 bases between them. Germline values: CDR1 SGHVS, CDR2 FQNEAQ. CDR3 size: 13 residues. In nucleotides, the CDR3 is TGTGCCAGCAGCTTATACCCCCAAGAGACCCAGTACTTC. It codes for CASSLYPQETQYF.

V is TRBV7-2 and J is TRBJ2-1; unclear D gene. Trimming left V 1 base short and J 7 bases short, with 8 bases between. There are 13 residues in the CDR3. Looked up from germline, CDR1 is SGHTA and CDR2 is FQGNSA. The CDR3 region has the DNA TGTGCCAGCAGCTTAGTTTCACAGAATGAGCAGTTCTTC. Amino acids: CASSLVSQNEQFF.

Only one count was recorded for this clone. The rearrangement joins TRBV4-1 to TRBJ2-5, with a possible D match to TRBD1 (7 bases). The CDR3 totals 15 residues. Trimming took off 4 bases at V and 5 bases at J, with 17 bases between the two ends. Germline V lookup: CDR1 MGHRA, CDR2 YSYEKL. CDR3 loop: CASSPLMTGRETQYF. The CDR3 DNA reads as TGCGCCAGCAGCCCTCTTATGACAGGGAGGGAGACCCAGTACTTC.

J is TRBJ1-6 and V is TRBV5-5; D not certain. CDR1 is SGHKS, CDR2 YYEKEE, per germline (reference sequence). Trimming pared 1 base from V and 0 bases from J, leaving 8 bases between. The CDR3 contains 16 residues. CDR3 sequence reads: CASSLSLGSYNSPLHF. The DNA of the CDR3 is TGTGCCAGCAGCTTGTCCCTAGGCTCCTATAATTCACCCCTCCACTTT.

The chain carries TRBV7-2 and TRBJ1-2; D gene uncertain. Trimming shortened V by 2 bases and J by 7 bases, and 8 bases separated the two germline ends. Germline V gene lookup returns CDR1 SGHTA and CDR2 FQGNSA. The CDR3 runs to 12 residues. CDR3: CASSLYGFGYTF. DNA for the CDR3: TGTGCCAGCAGCTTATACGGCTTTGGCTACACCTTC.

The chain uses TRBV18 and TRBJ2-2, with D perhaps matching TRBD1 (5 bases). CDR3 length equals 15 residues. Germline-derived CDR1 and CDR2 are KGHSH and LQKENI. V lost 0 bases and J 4 bases, leaving 9 bases between the germline ends. CDR3 region: CASSPPGRVTGELFF. CDR3 nucleotides: TGTGCCAGCTCACCACCGGGCAGGGTCACCGGGGAGCTGTTTTTT. The whole variable domain, filled in from reference TRBV18 and TRBJ2-2, reads NAGVMQNPRHLVRRRGQEARLRCSPMKGHSHVYWYRQLPEEGLKFMVYLQKENIIDESGMPKERFSAEFPKEGPSILRIQQVVRGDSAAYFCASSPPGRVTGELFFGEGSRLTVL.

CDR3 DNA: TGTGCCAGCTCACTACTTGGACAGGGGGAAGGTGGTGAAAAACTGTTTTTT. Protein product: CASSLLGQGEGGEKLFF. The chain combines TRBV18 with TRBJ1-4, with TRBD1 identical over 10 bases. The CDR3 totals 17 residues. The trim removed 4 bases at V and 7 bases at J, leaving 12 bases unmatched. The V gene's germline CDR1 is KGHSH and CDR2 LQKENI.

This clone was seen more than once but under ten times. The chain combines TRBV5-1 with TRBJ2-2; the D is unclear. CDR3 length: 13 amino acids. V lost 2 bases, J lost 6 bases, and 8 bases lay in between. Germline V gene sequence: CDR1 SGHRS, CDR2 YFSETQ. The chain's CDR3 is CASSLEVAGELFF. CDR3 nucleotide sequence: TGCGCCAGCAGCTTAGAGGTAGCCGGGGAGCTGTTTTTT. Supplemented by reference TRBV5-1 and TRBJ2-2, the full variable domain reads KAGVTQTPRYLIKTRGQQVTLSCSPISGHRSVSWYQQTPGQGLQFLFEYFSETQRNKGNFPGRFSGRQFSNSRSEMNVSTLELGDSALYLCASSLEVAGELFFGEGSRLTVL.

This chain links TRBV29-1 with TRBJ2-2, with TRBD1 identical over 7 bases. Germline V lookup: CDR1 SQVTM, CDR2 ANQGSEA. The CDR3 is made up of 16 amino acids. The V and J ends lost 5 bases and 2 bases, in that order; junction bases with no gene match: 11. The CDR3, as DNA: TGCAGCGTTCTCTTAACCGGGACAGATAACACCGGGGAGCTGTTTTTT. It codes for CSVLLTGTDNTGELFF.

The rearrangement joins TRBV10-3 to TRBJ2-5; perhaps TRBD2 as D (6 bases). The V gene lost 2 bases and the J gene lost 1 base, with 11 bases spanning the gap. Germline V gene lookup returns CDR1 ENHRY and CDR2 SYGVKD. CDR3 length: 15 amino acids. For the CDR3, the DNA is TGTGCCATCAGTGAGATTAGCGGAATCCAAGAGACCCAGTACTTC. This gives the protein CAISEISGIQETQYF.

The chain joins TRBV5-1 to TRBJ1-2; D ambiguous. V lost 4 bases, J lost 9 bases, and 19 bases lay in between. The CDR3 loop spans 14 amino acids. In germline, CDR1 is SGHRS, CDR2 YFSETQ. As DNA, the CDR3 is TGCGCCAGCAGCGCTACAGTCGGGGATTCGAGCTACACCTTC. Translated, it gives CASSATVGDSSYTF. Full variable domain (rest looked up from reference TRBV5-1 and TRBJ1-2): KAGVTQTPRYLIKTRGQQVTLSCSPISGHRSVSWYQQTPGQGLQFLFEYFSETQRNKGNFPGRFSGRQFSNSRSEMNVSTLELGDSALYLCASSATVGDSSYTFGSGTRLTVV.

The chain uses TRBV5-1 and TRBJ2-5; 12 bases align to TRBD2. This CDR3 is 15 amino acids long. Germline trimming cut 3 bases from V and 2 bases from J; bases unmatched to any gene: 2. The germline V gene encodes CDR1 SGHRS and CDR2 YFSETQ. The DNA for the CDR3 is TGCGCCAGCAGCTGGGGACTAGCGGGTCAAGAGACCCAGTACTTC. Translated: CASSWGLAGQETQYF.

This chain joins TRBV2 and TRBJ2-3, with a possible D match to TRBD1 (6 bases). This CDR3 has 11 amino acids. V was trimmed by 7 bases and J by 14 bases, leaving 16 bases between them. Germline loops: CDR1 SNHLY, CDR2 FYNNEI. The CDR3 nucleotides read TGTGCCAGCACTCCGGGGACAAGTGGGTATTTT. Protein product: CASTPGTSGYF.

V and J are TRBV5-1 and TRBJ2-7; the match to TRBD1 covers 7 bases. V dropped 2 bases and J dropped 4; count of bases not matched to a gene: 9. The germline V gene has CDR1 SGHRS and CDR2 YFSETQ. CDR3 length: 15 residues. The CDR3 DNA follows: TGCGCCAGCAGCTTAGAACCGGGACAGATTTACGAGCAGTACTTC. Its translation: CASSLEPGQIYEQYF.